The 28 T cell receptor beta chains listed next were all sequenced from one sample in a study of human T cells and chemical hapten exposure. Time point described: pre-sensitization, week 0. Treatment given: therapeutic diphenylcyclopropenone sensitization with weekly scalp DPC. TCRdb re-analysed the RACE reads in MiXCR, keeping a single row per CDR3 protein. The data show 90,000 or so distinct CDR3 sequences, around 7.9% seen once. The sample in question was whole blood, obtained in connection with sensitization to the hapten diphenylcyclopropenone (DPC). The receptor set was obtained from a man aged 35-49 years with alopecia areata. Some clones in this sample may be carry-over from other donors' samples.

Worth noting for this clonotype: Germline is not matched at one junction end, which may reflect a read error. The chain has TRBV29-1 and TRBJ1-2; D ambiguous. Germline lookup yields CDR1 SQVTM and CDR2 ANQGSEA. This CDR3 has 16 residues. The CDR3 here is CSLEGIFGETFGGYTF. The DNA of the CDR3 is TGCAGCCTTGAAGGTATTTTCGGGGAGACCTTCGGGGGCTACACCTTC.

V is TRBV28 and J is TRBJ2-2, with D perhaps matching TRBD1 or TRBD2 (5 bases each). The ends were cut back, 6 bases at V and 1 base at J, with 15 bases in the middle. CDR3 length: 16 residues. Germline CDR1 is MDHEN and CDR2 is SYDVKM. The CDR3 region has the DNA TGTGCCAGCAGACCATTTGAGGGGAAGAACACCGGGGAGCTGTTTTTT. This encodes CASRPFEGKNTGELFF.

The CDR3 DNA follows: TGCGCCAGCAGCTCCGGGACTAGCGGGAGAGGGGCCTACGAGCAGTACTTC. This translates into CASSSGTSGRGAYEQYF. This sequence joins TRBV5-1 and TRBJ2-7; the match to TRBD2 covers 14 bases. This CDR3 comprises 17 residues. CDR1 and CDR2 (germline): SGHRS, YFSETQ. J was trimmed by 2 bases and V by 3 bases; bases with no gene match: 7.

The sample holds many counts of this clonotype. In nucleotides, the CDR3 is TGTGCCACCAGTGATTTGGCGGAGTGGGGCACAGATACGCAGTATTTT. Amino acid sequence: CATSDLAEWGTDTQYF. The chain couples TRBV24-1 to TRBJ2-3; the D is unclear. The germline gives CDR1 KGHDR, CDR2 SFDVKD. The germline V and J ends were trimmed by 0 bases and 1 base, with 10 bases remaining between them. The CDR3 is 16 amino acids.

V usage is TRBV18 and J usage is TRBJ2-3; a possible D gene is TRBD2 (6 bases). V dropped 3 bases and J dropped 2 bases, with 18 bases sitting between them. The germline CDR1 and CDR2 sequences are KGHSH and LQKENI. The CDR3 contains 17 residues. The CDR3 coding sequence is TGTGCCAGCTCACCTCTGAGACTAGATGCCAACACAGATACGCAGTATTTT. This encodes CASSPLRLDANTDTQYF.

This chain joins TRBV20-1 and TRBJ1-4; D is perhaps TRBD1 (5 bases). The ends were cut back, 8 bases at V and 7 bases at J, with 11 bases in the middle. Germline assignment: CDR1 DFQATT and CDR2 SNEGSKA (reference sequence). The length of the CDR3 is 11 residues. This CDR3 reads CSPEGFEKLFF. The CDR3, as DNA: TGCAGTCCAGAGGGGTTTGAAAAACTGTTTTTT.

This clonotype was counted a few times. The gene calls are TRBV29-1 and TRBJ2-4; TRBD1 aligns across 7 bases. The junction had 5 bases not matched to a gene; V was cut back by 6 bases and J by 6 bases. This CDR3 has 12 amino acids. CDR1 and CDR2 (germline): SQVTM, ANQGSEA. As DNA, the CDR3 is TGCAGCGTCTTGGGACAGACAAACATTCAGTACTTC. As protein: CSVLGQTNIQYF. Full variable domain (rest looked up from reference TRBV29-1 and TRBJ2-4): SAVISQKPSRDICQRGTSLTIQCQVDSQVTMMFWYRQQPGQSLTLIATANQGSEATYESGFVIDKFPISRPNLTFSTLTVSNMSPEDSSIYLCSVLGQTNIQYFGAGTRLSVL.

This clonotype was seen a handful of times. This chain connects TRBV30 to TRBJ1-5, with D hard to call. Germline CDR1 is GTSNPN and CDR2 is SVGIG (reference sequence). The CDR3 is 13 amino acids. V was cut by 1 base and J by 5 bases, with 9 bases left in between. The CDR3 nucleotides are TGTGCCTGGAGTGGGGCGGAATATCAGCCCCAGCATTTT. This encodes CAWSGAEYQPQHF.

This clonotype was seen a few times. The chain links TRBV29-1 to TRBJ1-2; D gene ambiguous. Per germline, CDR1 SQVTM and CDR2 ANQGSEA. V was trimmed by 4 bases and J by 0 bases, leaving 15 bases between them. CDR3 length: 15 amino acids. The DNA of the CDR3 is TGCAGCGTTGGTCTGAGGGATACGGCTAACTATGGCTACACCTTC. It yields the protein CSVGLRDTANYGYTF. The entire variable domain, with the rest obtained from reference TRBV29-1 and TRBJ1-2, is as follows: SAVISQKPSRDICQRGTSLTIQCQVDSQVTMMFWYRQQPGQSLTLIATANQGSEATYESGFVIDKFPISRPNLTFSTLTVSNMSPEDSSIYLCSVGLRDTANYGYTFGSGTRLTVV.

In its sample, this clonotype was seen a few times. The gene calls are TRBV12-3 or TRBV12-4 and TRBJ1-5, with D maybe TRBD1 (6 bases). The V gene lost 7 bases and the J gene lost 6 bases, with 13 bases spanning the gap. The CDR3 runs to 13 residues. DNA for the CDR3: TGTGCCAGCACCTCCAGGGGTTTTCAGCCCCAGCATTTT. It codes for CASTSRGFQPQHF.

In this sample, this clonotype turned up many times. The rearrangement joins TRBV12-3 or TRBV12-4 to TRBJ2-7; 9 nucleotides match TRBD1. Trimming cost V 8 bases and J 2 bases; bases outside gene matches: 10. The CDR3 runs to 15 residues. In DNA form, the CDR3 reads TGTGCCAGCGGAGAACAGGGGGCCCACGCCTACGAGCAGTACTTC. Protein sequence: CASGEQGAHAYEQYF.

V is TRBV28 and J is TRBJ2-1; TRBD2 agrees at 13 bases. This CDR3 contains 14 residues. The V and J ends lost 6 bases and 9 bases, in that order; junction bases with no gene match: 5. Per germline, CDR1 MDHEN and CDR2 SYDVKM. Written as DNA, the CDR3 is TGTGCCAGCAGGCGCTGGACTAGCGGGGGTGAGCAGTTCTTC. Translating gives CASRRWTSGGEQFF.

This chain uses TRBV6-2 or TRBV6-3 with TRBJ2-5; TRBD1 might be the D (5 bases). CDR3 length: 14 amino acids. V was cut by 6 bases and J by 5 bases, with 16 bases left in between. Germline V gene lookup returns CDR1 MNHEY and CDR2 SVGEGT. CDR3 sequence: CASRRSRQLETQYF. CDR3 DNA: TGTGCCAGCAGACGATCGCGACAGTTGGAGACCCAGTACTTC.

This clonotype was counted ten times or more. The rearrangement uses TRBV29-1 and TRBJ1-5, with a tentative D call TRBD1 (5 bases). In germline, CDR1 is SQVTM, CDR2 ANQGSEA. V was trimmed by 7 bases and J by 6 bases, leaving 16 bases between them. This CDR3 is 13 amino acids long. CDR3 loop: CSAEPGPGQPQHF. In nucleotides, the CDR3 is TGCAGCGCCGAACCGGGGCCAGGTCAGCCCCAGCATTTT.

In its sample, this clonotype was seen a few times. CDR3 residues: CASSELAVPYEQYF. The CDR3, as DNA: TGTGCCAGCAGTGAGCTAGCGGTGCCCTACGAGCAGTACTTC. This chain links TRBV2 with TRBJ2-7; 7 nucleotides align to TRBD2. With 3 bases clipped from V and 2 bases from J, the junction kept 4 bases outside the gene matches. Germline V gives CDR1 SNHLY, CDR2 FYNNEI. The CDR3 runs to 14 residues. The full variable domain, its missing parts supplied by reference TRBV2 and TRBJ2-7, is EPEVTQTPSHQVTQMGQEVILRCVPISNHLYFYWYRQILGQKVEFLVSFYNNEISEKSEIFDDQFSVERPDGSNFTLKIRSTKLEDSAMYFCASSELAVPYEQYFGPGTRLTVT.

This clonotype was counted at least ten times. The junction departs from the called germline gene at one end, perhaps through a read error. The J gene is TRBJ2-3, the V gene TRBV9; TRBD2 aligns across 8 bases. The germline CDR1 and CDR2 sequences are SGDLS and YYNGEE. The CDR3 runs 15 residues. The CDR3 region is CASSGSGSSIDTQYF. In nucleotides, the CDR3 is TGTGCCAGCAGCGGAAGCGGGAGTAGCATAGATACGCAGTATTTT.

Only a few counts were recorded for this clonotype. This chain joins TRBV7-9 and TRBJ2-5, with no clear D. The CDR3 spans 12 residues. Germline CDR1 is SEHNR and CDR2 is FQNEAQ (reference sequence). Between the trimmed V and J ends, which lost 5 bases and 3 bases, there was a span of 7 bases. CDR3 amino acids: CASSLIEETQYF. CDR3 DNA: TGTGCCAGCAGCCTGATCGAAGAGACCCAGTACTTC.

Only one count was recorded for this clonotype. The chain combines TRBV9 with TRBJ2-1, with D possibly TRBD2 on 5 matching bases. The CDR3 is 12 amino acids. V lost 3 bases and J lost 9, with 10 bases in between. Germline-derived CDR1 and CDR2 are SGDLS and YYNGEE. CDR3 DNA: TGTGCCAGCAGCGCGGGATTGGTTGAGCAGTTCTTC. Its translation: CASSAGLVEQFF.

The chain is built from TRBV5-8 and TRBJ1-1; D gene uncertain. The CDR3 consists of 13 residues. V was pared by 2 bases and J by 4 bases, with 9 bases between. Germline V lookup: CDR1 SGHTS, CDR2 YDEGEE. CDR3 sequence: CASSLDAITEAFF. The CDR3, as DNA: TGTGCCAGCAGCTTAGATGCAATCACTGAAGCTTTCTTT.

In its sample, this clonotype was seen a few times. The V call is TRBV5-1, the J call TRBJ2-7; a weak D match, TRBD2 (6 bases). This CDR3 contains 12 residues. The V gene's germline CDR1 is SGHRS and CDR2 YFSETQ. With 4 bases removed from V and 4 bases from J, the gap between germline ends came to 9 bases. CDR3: CASSPEGYEQYF. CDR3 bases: TGCGCCAGCAGCCCGGAGGGGTACGAGCAGTACTTC.

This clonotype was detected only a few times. The CDR3 bases are TGCGCCAGCAGCAGAACCGGGACTAGCGGGCACAATGAGCAGTTCTTC. The encoded protein is CASSRTGTSGHNEQFF. This chain links TRBV5-1 with TRBJ2-1; 12 positions match TRBD2. Germline V gene data show CDR1 as SGHRS and CDR2 as YFSETQ. The CDR3 covers 16 residues. The V and J ends lost 4 bases and 5 bases, in that order; junction bases with no gene match: 7.

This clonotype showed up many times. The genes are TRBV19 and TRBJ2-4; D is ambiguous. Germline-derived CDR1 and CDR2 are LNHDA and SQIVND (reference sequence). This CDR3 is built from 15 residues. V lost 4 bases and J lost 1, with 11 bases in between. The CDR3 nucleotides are TGTGCCAGTAGTACGCTGAACGGCGCCAAAAACATTCAGTACTTC. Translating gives CASSTLNGAKNIQYF.

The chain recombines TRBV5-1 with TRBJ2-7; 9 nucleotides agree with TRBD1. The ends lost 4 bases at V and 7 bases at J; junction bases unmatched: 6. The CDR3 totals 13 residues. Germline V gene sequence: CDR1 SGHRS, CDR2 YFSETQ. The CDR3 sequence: CASSPGTGREQYV. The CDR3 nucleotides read TGCGCCAGCAGCCCAGGGACAGGGCGAGAGCAGTACGTC.

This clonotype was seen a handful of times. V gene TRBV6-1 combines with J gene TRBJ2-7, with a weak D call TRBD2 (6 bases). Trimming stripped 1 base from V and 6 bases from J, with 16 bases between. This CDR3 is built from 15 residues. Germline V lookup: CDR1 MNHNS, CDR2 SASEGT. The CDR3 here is CASSEERFREAEQYF. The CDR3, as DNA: TGTGCCAGCAGTGAAGAAAGGTTCAGGGAGGCCGAGCAGTACTTC.

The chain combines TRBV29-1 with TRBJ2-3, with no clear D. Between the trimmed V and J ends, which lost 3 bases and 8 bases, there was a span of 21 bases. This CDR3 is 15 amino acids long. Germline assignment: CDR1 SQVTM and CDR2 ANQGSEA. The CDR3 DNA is TGCAGCGTTGACTTTTCCACAACCCCCCCGGGTACGCAGTATTTT. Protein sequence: CSVDFSTTPPGTQYF.

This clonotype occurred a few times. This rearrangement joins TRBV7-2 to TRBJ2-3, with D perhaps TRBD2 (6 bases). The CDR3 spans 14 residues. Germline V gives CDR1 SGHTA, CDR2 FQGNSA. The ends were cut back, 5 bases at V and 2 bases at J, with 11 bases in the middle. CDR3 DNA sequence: TGTGCCAGCAGCCCGGACTACCTCACAGATACGCAGTATTTT. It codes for CASSPDYLTDTQYF.

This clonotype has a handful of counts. CDR3 coding DNA: TGTGCCAGCAGCCCAACGGACAGCCATAATTCACCCCTCCACTTT. This gives the protein CASSPTDSHNSPLHF. V usage is TRBV3-1 and J usage is TRBJ1-6, with a possible D match to TRBD1 (6 bases). Per germline, CDR1 LGHDT and CDR2 YNNKEL (reference sequence). This CDR3 contains 15 residues. V was cut by 4 bases and J by 5 bases, with 12 bases left in between.

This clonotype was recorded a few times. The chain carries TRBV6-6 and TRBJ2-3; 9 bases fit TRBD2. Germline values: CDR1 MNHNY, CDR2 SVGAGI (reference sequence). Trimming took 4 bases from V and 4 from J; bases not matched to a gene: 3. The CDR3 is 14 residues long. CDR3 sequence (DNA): TGTGCCAGCAGTTCTAGCGGGATGCCAGATACGCAGTATTTT. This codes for CASSSSGMPDTQYF.